Sequencing of this TCR beta chain was carried out in a study of T-cell memory formation after mild COVID-19. Study conclusions and caveats: CM and EM subsets held most contracting CD4+ clones; EMRA held CD8+ ones. Nothing showed for sure that second-wave clones peaking on day 37 were SARS-CoV-2 specific.

This clonotype showed up just a few times. Its specificity is unknown. Germline CDR1 reads PRHDT; CDR2 reads FYEKMQ (reference sequence). The CDR3 totals 12 residues. V was clipped by 3 bases and J by 8 bases, with 10 bases between them. TCRdb passed the 5' RACE reads through MiXCR, listing each CDR3 protein once. The sample lists 150,000 to 200,000 distinct CDR3 sequences, approximately 10% seen once, with approximately 3.8% in the top ten. This TCR came from a man between 18 and 35 years old who had mild COVID-19 (a few samples of this study predate the infection). Cell type and time point are not known. The chain carries TRBV13 and TRBJ1-2; tentative D call: TRBD1 (6 bases). Material: PBMCs or a T cell subset sorted from them (not recorded which). This CDR3 is CASSFRGSGYTF. CDR3 nucleotides: TGTGCCAGCAGCTTCAGGGGTTCGGGCTACACCTTC. Complete variable domain (other parts from reference TRBV13 and TRBJ1-2): AAGVIQSPRHLIKEKRETATLKCYPIPRHDTVYWYQQGPGQDPQFLISFYEKMQSDKGSIPDRFSAQQFSDYHSELNMSSLELGDSALYFCASSFRGSGYTFGSGTRLTVV.